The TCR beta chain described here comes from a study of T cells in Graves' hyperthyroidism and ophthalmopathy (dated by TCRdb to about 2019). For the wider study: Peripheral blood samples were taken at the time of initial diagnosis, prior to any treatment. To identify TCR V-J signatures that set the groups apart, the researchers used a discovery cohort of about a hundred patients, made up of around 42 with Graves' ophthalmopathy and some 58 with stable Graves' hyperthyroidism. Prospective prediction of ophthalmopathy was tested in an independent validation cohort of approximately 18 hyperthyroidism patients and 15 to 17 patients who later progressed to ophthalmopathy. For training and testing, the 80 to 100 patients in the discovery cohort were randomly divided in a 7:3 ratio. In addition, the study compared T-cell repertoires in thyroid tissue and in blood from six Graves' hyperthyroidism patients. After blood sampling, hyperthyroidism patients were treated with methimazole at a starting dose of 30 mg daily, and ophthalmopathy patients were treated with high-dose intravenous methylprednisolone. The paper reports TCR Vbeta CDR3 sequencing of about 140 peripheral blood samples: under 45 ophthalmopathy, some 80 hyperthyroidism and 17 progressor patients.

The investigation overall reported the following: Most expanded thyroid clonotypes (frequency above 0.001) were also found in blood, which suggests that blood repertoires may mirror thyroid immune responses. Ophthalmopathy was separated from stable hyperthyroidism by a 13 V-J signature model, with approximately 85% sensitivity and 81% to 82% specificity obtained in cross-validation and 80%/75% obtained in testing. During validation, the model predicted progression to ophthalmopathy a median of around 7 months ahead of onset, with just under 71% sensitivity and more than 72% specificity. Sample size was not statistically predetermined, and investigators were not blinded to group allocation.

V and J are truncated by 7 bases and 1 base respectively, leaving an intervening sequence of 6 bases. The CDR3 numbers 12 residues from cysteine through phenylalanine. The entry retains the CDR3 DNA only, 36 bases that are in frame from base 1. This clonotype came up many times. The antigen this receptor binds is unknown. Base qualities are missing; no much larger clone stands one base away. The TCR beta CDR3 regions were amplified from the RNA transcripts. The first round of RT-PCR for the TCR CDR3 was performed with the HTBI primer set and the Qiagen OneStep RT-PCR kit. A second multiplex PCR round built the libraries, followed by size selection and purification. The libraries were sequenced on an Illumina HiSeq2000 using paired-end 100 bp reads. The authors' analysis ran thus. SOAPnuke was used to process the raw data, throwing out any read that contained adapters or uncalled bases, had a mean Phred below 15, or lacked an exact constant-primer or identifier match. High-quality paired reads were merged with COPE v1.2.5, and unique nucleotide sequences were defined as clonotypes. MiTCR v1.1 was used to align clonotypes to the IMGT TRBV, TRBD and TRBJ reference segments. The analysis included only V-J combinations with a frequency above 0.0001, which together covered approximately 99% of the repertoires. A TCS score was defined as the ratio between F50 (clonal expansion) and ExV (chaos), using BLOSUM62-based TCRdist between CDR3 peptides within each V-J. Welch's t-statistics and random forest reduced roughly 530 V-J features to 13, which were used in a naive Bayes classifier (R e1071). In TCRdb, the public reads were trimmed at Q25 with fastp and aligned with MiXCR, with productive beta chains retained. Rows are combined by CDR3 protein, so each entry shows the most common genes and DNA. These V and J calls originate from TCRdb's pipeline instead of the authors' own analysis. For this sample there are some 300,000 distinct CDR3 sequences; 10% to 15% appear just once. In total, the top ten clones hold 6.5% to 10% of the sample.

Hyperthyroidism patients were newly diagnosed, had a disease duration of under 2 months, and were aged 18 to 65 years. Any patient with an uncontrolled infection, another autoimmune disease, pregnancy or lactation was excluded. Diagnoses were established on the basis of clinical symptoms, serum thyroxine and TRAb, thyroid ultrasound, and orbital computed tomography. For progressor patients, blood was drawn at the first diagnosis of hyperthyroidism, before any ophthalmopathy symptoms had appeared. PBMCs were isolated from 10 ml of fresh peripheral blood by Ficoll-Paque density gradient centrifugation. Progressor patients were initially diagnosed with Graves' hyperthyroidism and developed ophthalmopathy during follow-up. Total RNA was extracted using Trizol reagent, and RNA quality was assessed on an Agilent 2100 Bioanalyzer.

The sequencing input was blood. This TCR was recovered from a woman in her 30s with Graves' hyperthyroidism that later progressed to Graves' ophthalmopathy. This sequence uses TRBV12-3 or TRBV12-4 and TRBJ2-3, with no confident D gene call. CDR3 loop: CASTLGTDTQYF. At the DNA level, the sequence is TGTGCCAGCACCCTCGGCACAGATACGCAGTATTTT.